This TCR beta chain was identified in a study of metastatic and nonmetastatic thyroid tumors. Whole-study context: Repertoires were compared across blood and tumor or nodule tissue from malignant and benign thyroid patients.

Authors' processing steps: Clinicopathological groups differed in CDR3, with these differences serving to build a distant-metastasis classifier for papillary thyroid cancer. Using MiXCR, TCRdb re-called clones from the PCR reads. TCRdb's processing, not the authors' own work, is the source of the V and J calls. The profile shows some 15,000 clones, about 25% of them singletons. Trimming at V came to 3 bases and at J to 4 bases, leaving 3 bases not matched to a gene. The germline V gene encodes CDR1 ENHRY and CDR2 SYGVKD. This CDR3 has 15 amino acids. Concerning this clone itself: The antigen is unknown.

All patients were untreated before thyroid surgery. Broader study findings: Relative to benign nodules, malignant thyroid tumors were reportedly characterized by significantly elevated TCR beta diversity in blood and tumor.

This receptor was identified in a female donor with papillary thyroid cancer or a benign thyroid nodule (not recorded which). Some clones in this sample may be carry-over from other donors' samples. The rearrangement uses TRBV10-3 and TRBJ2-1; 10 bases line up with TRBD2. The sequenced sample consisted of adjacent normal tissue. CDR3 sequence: CAISDISGGYNEQFF. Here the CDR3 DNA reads TGTGCCATCAGTGATATTAGCGGGGGGTACAATGAGCAGTTCTTC.